The present T cell receptor beta chain was sequenced within a study of blood T cell repertoires in COVID-19. At the level of the study: Acute and convalescent COVID-19 specimens originated in the United States, Italy and Spain. Nucleic acid was either cDNA or gDNA, and it came from T cells, B-cell-depleted T cells, or PBMCs.

Source study methods: Estimates of nucleated cell counts were drawn from the amplification of reference gene primers. Clones were read by immunoSEQ multiplex PCR, and TCRdb kept only the in-frame ones, dropping some. V and J calls and clone size come straight from that table; D and trimming were deduced from the DNA. The table has some 120,000 clones, about nine tenths seen once. Sequencing was performed on peripheral blood. The sequence derives from a human donor with active COVID-19. The donor label of this sample is uncertain.

The DNA of the CDR3 is TGTGCCATCAGCCCATCAGGGGGAGTCGGCGGAGAGACCCAGTACTTC. Residues: CAISPSGGVGGETQYF. The V gene is TRBV10-3, the J gene TRBJ2-5, with 7 bases fitting TRBD1. This CDR3 spans 16 amino acids. The V segment lost 6 bases and the J segment 4 bases; nucleotides outside the gene matches: 14. CDR1 and CDR2 from the germline V gene are ENHRY and SYGVKD.